This T cell receptor beta chain was sequenced in a study of spatial heterogeneity in lung cancer. The overall study: In raw reads, more than 9.5 appearances on average were recorded for each unique TCR and UMI combination. Findings and caveats of the study: There was tracking of ubiquitous and regional nonsynonymous mutations by the respective counts of ubiquitous and regional expanded TCRs. Higher tumor mutation counts went along with higher counts of expanded intratumoral alpha and beta TCRs.

This clonotype has a handful of counts. Its cognate antigen is unknown. Time point denoted: sample taken at primary tumor resection. Germline-derived CDR1 and CDR2 are WSHSY and SAAADI. V lost 6 bases and J lost 9, with 21 bases in between. The CDR3 is 14 amino acids. From the 5' RACE reads, TCRdb called clonotypes with MiXCR, one entry per CDR3 protein. Found here are some 3,500 distinct CDR3 sequences, 25% to 35% of them singletons; the top ten hold 20% to 25%. This TCR was recovered from a male donor with early-stage non-small cell lung cancer. This chain links TRBV10-2 with TRBJ2-7; no clear D. Sequencing used lung tumor tissue, obtained at surgery. As DNA, the CDR3 is TGCGCCAGCAGCGAACGACACCTACCGTGGGGGCAGTACTTC. Translating it yields CASSERHLPWGQYF.